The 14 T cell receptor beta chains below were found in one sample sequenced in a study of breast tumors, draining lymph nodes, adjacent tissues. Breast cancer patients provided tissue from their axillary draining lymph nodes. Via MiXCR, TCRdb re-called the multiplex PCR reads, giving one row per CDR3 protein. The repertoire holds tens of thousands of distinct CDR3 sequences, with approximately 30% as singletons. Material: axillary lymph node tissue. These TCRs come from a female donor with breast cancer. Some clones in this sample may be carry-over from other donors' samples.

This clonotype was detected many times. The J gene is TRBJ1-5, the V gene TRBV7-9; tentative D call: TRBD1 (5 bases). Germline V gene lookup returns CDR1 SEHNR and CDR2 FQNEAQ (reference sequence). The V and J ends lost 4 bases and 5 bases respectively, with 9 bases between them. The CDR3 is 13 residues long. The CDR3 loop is CASSSQGDQPQHF. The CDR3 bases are TGTGCCAGCAGCTCCCAAGGGGATCAGCCCCAGCATTTT. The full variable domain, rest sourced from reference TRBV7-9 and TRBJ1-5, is DTGVSQNPRHKITKRGQNVTFRCDPISEHNRLYWYRQTLGQGPEFLTYFQNEAQLEKSRLLSDRFSAERPKGSFSTLEIQRTEQGDSAMYLCASSSQGDQPQHFGDGTRLSIL.

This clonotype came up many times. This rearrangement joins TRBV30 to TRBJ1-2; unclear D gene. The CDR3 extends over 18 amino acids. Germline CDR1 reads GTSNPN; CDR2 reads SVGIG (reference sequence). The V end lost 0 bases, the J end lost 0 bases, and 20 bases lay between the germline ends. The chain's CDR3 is CAWSVLFETYYTNYGYTF. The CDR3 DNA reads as TGTGCCTGGAGTGTACTTTTTGAGACATACTATACTAACTATGGCTACACCTTC.

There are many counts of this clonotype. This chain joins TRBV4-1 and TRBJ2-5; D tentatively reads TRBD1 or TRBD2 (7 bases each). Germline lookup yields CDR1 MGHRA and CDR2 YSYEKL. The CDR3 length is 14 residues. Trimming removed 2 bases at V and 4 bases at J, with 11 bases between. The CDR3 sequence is CASSQQGGGETQYF. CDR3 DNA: TGCGCCAGCAGCCAACAGGGGGGGGGAGAGACCCAGTACTTC.

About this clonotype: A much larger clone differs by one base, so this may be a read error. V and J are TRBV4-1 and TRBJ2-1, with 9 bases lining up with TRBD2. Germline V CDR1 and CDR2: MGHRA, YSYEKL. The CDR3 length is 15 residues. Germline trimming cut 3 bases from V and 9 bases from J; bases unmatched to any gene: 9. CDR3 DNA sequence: TGCGCCAGCAGCCATATTCTAGCGGGAAACAGTGAGCAGTTCTTC. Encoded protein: CASSHILAGNSEQFF.

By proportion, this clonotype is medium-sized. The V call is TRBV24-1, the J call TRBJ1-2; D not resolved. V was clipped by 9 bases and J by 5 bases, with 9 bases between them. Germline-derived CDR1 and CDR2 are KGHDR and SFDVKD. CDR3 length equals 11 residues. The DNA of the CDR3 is TGTGCCACCCTTGGGGATTATGGCTACACCTTC. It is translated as CATLGDYGYTF.

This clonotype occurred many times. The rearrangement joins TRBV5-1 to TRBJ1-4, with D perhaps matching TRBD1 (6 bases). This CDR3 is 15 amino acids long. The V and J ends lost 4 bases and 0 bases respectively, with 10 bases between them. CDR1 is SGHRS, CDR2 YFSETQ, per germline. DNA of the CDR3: TGCGCCAGCAGCAGGGACACGGCAACTAATGAAAAACTGTTTTTT. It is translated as CASSRDTATNEKLFF.

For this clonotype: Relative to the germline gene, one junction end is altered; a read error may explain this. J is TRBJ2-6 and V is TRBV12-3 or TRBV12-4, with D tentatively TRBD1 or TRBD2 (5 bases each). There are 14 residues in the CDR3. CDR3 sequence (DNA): TGTGCCAGCAGTTTCGGGACGGAAGTAAACACTGAAGCTTTC. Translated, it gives CASSFGTEVNTEAF.

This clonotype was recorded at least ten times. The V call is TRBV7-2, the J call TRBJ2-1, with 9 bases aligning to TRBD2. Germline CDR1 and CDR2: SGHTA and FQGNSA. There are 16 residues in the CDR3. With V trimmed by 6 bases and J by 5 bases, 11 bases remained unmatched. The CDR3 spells CASRTGGGRADNEQFF. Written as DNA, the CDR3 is TGTGCCAGCAGGACGGGGGGCGGGAGGGCCGACAATGAGCAGTTCTTC. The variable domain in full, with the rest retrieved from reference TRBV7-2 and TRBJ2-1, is GAGVSQSPSNKVTEKGKDVELRCDPISGHTALYWYRQSLGQGLEFLIYFQGNSAPDKSGLPSDRFSAERTGGSVSTLTIQRTQQEDSAVYLCASRTGGGRADNEQFFGPGTRLTVL.

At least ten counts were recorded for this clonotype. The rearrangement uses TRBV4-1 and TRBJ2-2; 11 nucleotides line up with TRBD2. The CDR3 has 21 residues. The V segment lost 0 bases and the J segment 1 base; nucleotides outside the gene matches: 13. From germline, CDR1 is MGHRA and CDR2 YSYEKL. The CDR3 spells CASSQDIAASGRLLNTGELFF. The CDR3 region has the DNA TGCGCCAGCAGCCAAGACATCGCGGCTAGCGGGAGGCTTTTGAACACCGGGGAGCTGTTTTTT.

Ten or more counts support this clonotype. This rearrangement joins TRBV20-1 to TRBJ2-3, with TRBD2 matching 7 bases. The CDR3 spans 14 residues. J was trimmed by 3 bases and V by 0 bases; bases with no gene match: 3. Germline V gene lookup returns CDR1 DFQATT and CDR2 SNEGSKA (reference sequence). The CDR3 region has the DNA TGCAGTGCTAGAGACGGGCGGGAGACAGATACGCAGTATTTT. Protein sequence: CSARDGRETDTQYF.

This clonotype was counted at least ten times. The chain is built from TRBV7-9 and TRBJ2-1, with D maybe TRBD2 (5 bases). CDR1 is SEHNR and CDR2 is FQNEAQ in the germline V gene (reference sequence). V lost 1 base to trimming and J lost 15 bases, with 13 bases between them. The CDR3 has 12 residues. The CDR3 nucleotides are TGTGCCAGCAGCTTAGTTACGGGATCCCCGTTCTTC. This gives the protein CASSLVTGSPFF.

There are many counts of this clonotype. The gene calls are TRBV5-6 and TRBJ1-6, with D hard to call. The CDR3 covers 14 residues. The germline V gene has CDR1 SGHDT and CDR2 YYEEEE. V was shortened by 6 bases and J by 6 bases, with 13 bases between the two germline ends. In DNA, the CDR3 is TGTGCCAGCATTCAGGCCGGATTTAATTCACCCCTCCACTTT. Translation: CASIQAGFNSPLHF.

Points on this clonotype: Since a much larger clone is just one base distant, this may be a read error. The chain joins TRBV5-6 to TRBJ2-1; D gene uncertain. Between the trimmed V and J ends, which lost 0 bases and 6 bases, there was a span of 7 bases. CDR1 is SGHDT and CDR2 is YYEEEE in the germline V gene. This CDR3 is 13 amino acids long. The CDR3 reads CASSLVEPNEQFF. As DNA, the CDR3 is TGTGCCAGCAGCTTGGTGGAGCCCAATGAGCAGTTCTTC.

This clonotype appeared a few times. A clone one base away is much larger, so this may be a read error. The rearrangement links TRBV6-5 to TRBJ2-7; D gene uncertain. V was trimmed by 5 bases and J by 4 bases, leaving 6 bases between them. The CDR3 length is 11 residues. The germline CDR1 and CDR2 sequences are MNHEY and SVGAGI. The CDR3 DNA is TGTGCCAGCAGTCACATGTACGAGCAGTACTTC. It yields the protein CASSHMYEQYF.